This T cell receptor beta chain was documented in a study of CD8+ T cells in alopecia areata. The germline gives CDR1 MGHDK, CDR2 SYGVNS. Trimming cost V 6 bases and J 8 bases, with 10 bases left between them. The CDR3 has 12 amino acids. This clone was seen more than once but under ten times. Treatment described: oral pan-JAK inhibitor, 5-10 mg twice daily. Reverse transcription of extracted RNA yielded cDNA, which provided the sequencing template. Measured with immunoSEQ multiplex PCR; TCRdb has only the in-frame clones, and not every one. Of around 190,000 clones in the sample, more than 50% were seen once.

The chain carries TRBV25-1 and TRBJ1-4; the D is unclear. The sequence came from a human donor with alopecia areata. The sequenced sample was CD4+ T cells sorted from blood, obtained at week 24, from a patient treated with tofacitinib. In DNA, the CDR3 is TGTGCCAGCAGGAGGTCCGACGAAAAACTGTTTTTT. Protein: CASRRSDEKLFF.